Listed below are T cell receptor beta chains from one sample, sequenced in a study of T-cell memory formation after mild COVID-19. Each CDR3 protein gets one entry after TCRdb re-called the 5' RACE reads with MiXCR. The repertoire holds 400,000 to 500,000 distinct CDR3 sequences, with roughly 20% as singletons. Material: PBMCs or a T cell subset sorted from them (not recorded which). These receptors were collected from an adult woman who had mild COVID-19 (a few samples of this study predate the infection). Cell type and time point are not known. The CDR3 runs from the conserved cysteine through the conserved F or W. D genes are given only for firm matches. A row's size may be missing; if present it is once, few, many or a size class.

v_call,d_call,cdr3_length,clone_size,j_call,cdr3_aa,cdr3_nt
TRBV20-1,TRBD2,17,many,TRBJ2-1,CSARDMVAGANYNEQFF,TGCAGTGCTAGAGATATGGTAGCGGGGGCTAACTACAATGAGCAGTTCTTC
TRBV4-2,TRBD2,17,few,TRBJ2-7,CASSLRTGTSVSYEQYF,TGTGCCAGCAGCCTACGGACCGGGACTAGCGTTTCCTACGAGCAGTACTTC
TRBV12-3/TRBV12-4,TRBD2,17,few,TRBJ2-7,CASSKGLAGGSPYEQYF,TGTGCCAGCAGTAAGGGACTAGCGGGCGGGTCCCCCTACGAGCAGTACTTC
TRBV4-2,NA,16,NA,TRBJ2-3,CASSYIGASETDTQYF,TGTGCCAGCAGCTATATTGGGGCTAGCGAAACAGATACGCAGTATTTT
TRBV7-6,NA,15,few,TRBJ2-1,CASSSRSSFTGEQFF,TGTGCCAGCAGCTCCCGGAGTAGTTTCACCGGCGAGCAGTTCTTC
TRBV24-1,TRBD2,17,few,TRBJ2-5,CATSDSGLAGGSETQYF,TGTGCCACCAGTGATTCGGGACTAGCGGGGGGGTCGGAGACCCAGTACTTC
TRBV18,TRBD1,14,NA,TRBJ1-1,CASSHDRVNTEAFF,TGTGCCAGCTCCCACGACAGGGTGAACACTGAAGCTTTCTTT
TRBV6-6,NA,12,few,TRBJ2-1,CASSYETNEQFF,TGTGCCAGCAGTTACGAGACCAATGAGCAGTTCTTC
TRBV20-1,NA,14,NA,TRBJ1-1,CSARSRGRGTEAFF,TGCAGTGCTAGAAGTAGGGGGAGGGGGACTGAAGCTTTCTTT
TRBV18,TRBD2,17,NA,TRBJ2-3,CASSPRLAGGKTDTQYF,TGTGCCAGCTCACCACGGCTAGCGGGAGGGAAGACAGATACGCAGTATTTT
TRBV20-1,NA,11,once,TRBJ1-1,CSARDGLGAFF,TGCAGTGCTAGAGATGGTCTCGGAGCTTTCTTT
TRBV7-8,TRBD1,15,NA,TRBJ1-2,CASSLVDRGVYGYTF,TGTGCCAGCAGCTTAGTCGACAGGGGCGTCTATGGCTACACCTTC
TRBV20-1,NA,16,few,TRBJ2-2,CSALGAGRKNTGELFF,TGCAGTGCTCTGGGGGCGGGACGGAAGAACACCGGGGAGCTGTTTTTT
TRBV7-9,TRBD1,16,few,TRBJ1-5,CASSEGDRGGNQPQHF,TGTGCCAGCAGCGAGGGGGACAGAGGAGGCAATCAGCCCCAGCATTTT
TRBV19,NA,12,few,TRBJ1-1,CASKVGATEAFF,TGTGCCAGTAAGGTGGGGGCCACTGAAGCTTTCTTT
TRBV6-1,NA,13,few,TRBJ2-5,CASRQPWGETQYF,TGTGCCAGCCGCCAGCCGTGGGGGGAGACCCAGTACTTC
TRBV28,NA,13,NA,TRBJ1-5,CASTWQGRQPQHF,TGTGCCAGCACGTGGCAGGGACGTCAGCCCCAGCATTTT
TRBV12-3/TRBV12-4,NA,14,NA,TRBJ1-2,CASTADRTLGGYTF,TGTGCCAGCACCGCCGACCGGACCTTGGGCGGCTACACCTTC
TRBV18,TRBD1,14,few,TRBJ2-7,CASSPRDRGHEQYF,TGTGCCAGCTCACCGCGGGACAGGGGCCACGAGCAGTACTTC
TRBV25-1,NA,13,few,TRBJ1-6,CASSEYAASPLHF,TGTGCCAGCAGTGAATACGCCGCTTCACCCCTCCACTTT
TRBV29-1,NA,15,NA,TRBJ1-2,CSVVLTMPVNYGYTF,TGCAGCGTCGTTCTGACAATGCCAGTTAACTATGGCTACACCTTC
TRBV6-6,TRBD2,18,NA,TRBJ2-7,CASRPGLAGGPKLSEQYF,TGTGCCAGCAGACCAGGACTAGCGGGAGGGCCGAAGCTCTCCGAGCAGTACTTC
TRBV12-3/TRBV12-4,TRBD1,14,few,TRBJ2-4,CASSHDRVKNIQYF,TGTGCCAGCAGCCACGACAGGGTCAAAAACATTCAGTACTTC
TRBV11-2,TRBD2,16,NA,TRBJ2-3,CASSLDGLAGTDTQYF,TGTGCCAGCAGCTTAGACGGGCTAGCGGGAACAGATACGCAGTATTTT
TRBV24-1,TRBD2,16,few,TRBJ2-3,CATSDSGLAGADTQYF,TGTGCCACCAGTGATTCGGGACTAGCGGGAGCGGATACGCAGTATTTT
TRBV6-6,TRBD1,13,NA,TRBJ2-5,CASRGNQQGSQYF,TGTGCCAGCAGGGGAAATCAACAGGGGTCCCAGTACTTC
TRBV7-9,NA,15,NA,TRBJ2-7,CASSLQGELPYEQYF,TGTGCCAGCAGCCTACAGGGTGAACTGCCCTACGAGCAGTACTTC
TRBV29-1,NA,15,few,TRBJ2-7,CSVEDGLSPLREQYF,TGCAGCGTTGAAGACGGACTTTCGCCACTCAGGGAGCAGTACTTC
TRBV5-1,NA,12,few,TRBJ2-2,CASRKGAGELFF,TGCGCCAGCAGAAAGGGGGCCGGGGAGCTGTTTTTT
TRBV7-9,NA,14,few,TRBJ2-3,CASSLDPGVDTQYF,TGTGCCAGCAGCTTAGACCCCGGAGTGGATACGCAGTATTTT
TRBV5-1,NA,13,NA,TRBJ2-1,CASRYGQNNEQFF,TGCGCCAGCCGCTACGGGCAGAACAATGAGCAGTTCTTC
TRBV5-7,NA,10,NA,TRBJ2-6,CASSRPVLTF,TGTGCCAGCAGTAGGCCCGTCCTGACTTTC
TRBV5-1,NA,14,few,TRBJ1-1,CASRPTGKGTEAFF,TGCGCCAGCAGACCAACAGGGAAGGGCACTGAAGCTTTCTTT
TRBV7-6,NA,15,NA,TRBJ2-3,CASSTRGGLGDTQYF,TGTGCCAGCAGCACACGGGGCGGGCTCGGAGATACGCAGTATTTT
TRBV5-4,NA,12,few,TRBJ2-1,CASSLTTKEQFF,TGTGCCAGCAGTCTAACGACGAAAGAGCAGTTCTTC
TRBV29-1,NA,12,NA,TRBJ1-1,CSVELQGSEAFF,TGCAGCGTTGAGCTCCAGGGCTCTGAAGCTTTCTTT
TRBV27,NA,13,NA,TRBJ2-1,CASSLRIYNEQFF,TGTGCCAGCAGTTTAAGGATCTACAATGAGCAGTTCTTC
TRBV5-6,NA,15,NA,TRBJ2-1,CASSLRLASDNEQFF,TGTGCCAGCAGCTTGAGGCTAGCTAGTGACAATGAGCAGTTCTTC
TRBV20-1,TRBD2,15,few,TRBJ2-7,CSASAAGTSTYEQYF,TGCAGTGCTAGTGCCGCCGGGACTAGCACATACGAGCAGTACTTC
TRBV18,NA,11,many,TRBJ1-1,CASSPDTEAFF,TGTGCCAGCAGCCCCGACACTGAAGCTTTCTTT
TRBV5-1,NA,14,few,TRBJ2-7,CASSLDDWDYEQYF,TGCGCCAGCAGCTTGGATGATTGGGACTACGAGCAGTACTTC
TRBV5-5,NA,14,NA,TRBJ2-7,CASSWTRFSYEQYF,TGTGCCAGCAGCTGGACAAGGTTCTCCTACGAGCAGTACTTC
TRBV6-2/TRBV6-3,TRBD2,14,NA,TRBJ2-1,CASSYPPGTNVQFF,TGTGCCAGCAGTTACCCTCCCGGGACTAACGTCCAGTTCTTC
TRBV9,TRBD2,20,NA,TRBJ2-1,CASSASTGTSGLKTYNEQFF,TGTGCCAGCAGCGCCTCGACCGGGACTAGCGGTTTGAAAACTTACAATGAGCAGTTCTTC
TRBV12-3/TRBV12-4,NA,16,NA,TRBJ2-2,CASSSHRLRITGELFF,TGTGCCAGCAGTTCGCACAGGCTCCGGATTACCGGGGAGCTGTTTTTT
TRBV16,TRBD2,17,NA,TRBJ2-3,CASSQFSGGDFTDTQYF,TGTGCCAGCAGCCAATTCAGCGGGGGGGACTTCACAGATACGCAGTATTTT
TRBV20-1,NA,10,NA,TRBJ2-1,CSARYSEQFF,TGCAGTGCAAGATACAGTGAGCAGTTCTTC
TRBV29-1,NA,12,few,TRBJ1-4,CSGGTWGEKLFF,TGCAGCGGCGGGACCTGGGGTGAAAAACTGTTTTTT
TRBV12-3/TRBV12-4,NA,14,few,TRBJ2-2,CASSLGKHTGELFF,TGTGCCAGCAGTTTAGGAAAGCACACCGGGGAGCTGTTTTTT
TRBV29-1,NA,17,NA,TRBJ2-2,CSVEVPWVGSNTGELFF,TGCAGCGTTGAAGTCCCGTGGGTCGGTTCGAACACCGGGGAGCTGTTTTTT
TRBV7-9,TRBD1,17,NA,TRBJ1-2,CASSPRPPGQVNYGYTF,TGTGCCAGCAGCCCCCGACCTCCGGGACAGGTTAACTATGGCTACACCTTC
TRBV12-3/TRBV12-4,NA,10,NA,TRBJ2-2,CASGTGELFF,TGTGCCAGTGGAACCGGGGAGCTGTTTTTT
TRBV27,NA,15,few,TRBJ1-2,CASSVGGGATYGYTF,TGTGCCAGCAGTGTAGGCGGGGGCGCAACCTATGGCTACACCTTC
TRBV12-3/TRBV12-4,TRBD1,12,NA,TRBJ2-7,CASSTGQGGQYF,TGTGCCAGCAGTACAGGACAGGGCGGGCAGTACTTC
TRBV5-4,NA,13,NA,TRBJ2-1,CASSPRSYNEQFF,TGTGCCAGCAGCCCCCGCAGCTACAATGAGCAGTTCTTC
TRBV5-6,TRBD1,16,few,TRBJ2-6,CASSVRQGSGANVLTF,TGTGCCAGCAGTGTCCGACAGGGGTCTGGGGCCAACGTCCTGACTTTC
TRBV20-1,TRBD2,11,few,TRBJ2-1,CSAQGLAGEFF,TGCAGTGCGCAGGGACTAGCGGGGGAGTTCTTC